These 16 T cell receptor beta chains were sequenced from one sample in a study of PD-L1 blockade in urothelial cancer. The table came from immunoSEQ multiplex PCR; TCRdb's copy has only in-frame clones and leaves some out. The sample carries roughly 24,000 clones, 75% to 90% recorded once. Sequences were derived from PBMCs, sampled around atezolizumab (anti-PD-L1) treatment. The source of these receptors is a man aged 60 to 75 with urothelial cancer.

The CDR3 nucleotides read TGTGCCAGCAGCCCGAGGGGACAAGCGAATTCACCCCTCCACTTT. It translates to CASSPRGQANSPLHF. The rearrangement joins TRBV7-2 to TRBJ1-6; a possible D gene is TRBD1 (6 bases). V was clipped by 5 bases and J by 7 bases, with 15 bases between them. The CDR3 covers 15 residues. The germline V gene encodes CDR1 SGHTA and CDR2 FQGNSA.

This chain's CDR3 is CASSVGTVYEQYF. CDR3 DNA: TGTGCCAGCAGCGTGGGGACTGTCTACGAGCAGTACTTC. The V gene is TRBV11-3, the J gene TRBJ2-7; a possible D gene is TRBD2 (6 bases). The length of the CDR3 is 13 residues. V lost 5 bases to trimming and J lost 3 bases, with 11 bases between them. CDR1 is SGHNT and CDR2 is YENEEA in the germline V gene.

The J gene is TRBJ2-1, the V gene TRBV5-1; 9 bases align to TRBD2. The CDR3 runs to 15 residues. Germline V gives CDR1 SGHRS, CDR2 YFSETQ. V shed 5 bases and J 0 bases; nucleotides not matched to a gene: 3. The CDR3 loop reads CASRSGGYSYNEQFF. CDR3 nucleotide sequence: TGCGCCAGCAGAAGCGGGGGGTACTCCTACAATGAGCAGTTCTTC. Looking up the rest from reference TRBV5-1 and TRBJ2-1 gives the full variable domain: KAGVTQTPRYLIKTRGQQVTLSCSPISGHRSVSWYQQTPGQGLQFLFEYFSETQRNKGNFPGRFSGRQFSNSRSEMNVSTLELGDSALYLCASRSGGYSYNEQFFGPGTRLTVL.

The table lists this clone with a count of one. The CDR3 bases are TGTGCCAGCAGTGATACAGGGGAATCACCCCTCCACTTT. Residues: CASSDTGESPLHF. The chain uses TRBV2 and TRBJ1-6; 7 bases are a match to TRBD1. V was pared by 3 bases and J by 10 bases, with 3 bases of the junction left unmatched. The CDR3 runs to 13 residues. Germline V gene lookup returns CDR1 SNHLY and CDR2 FYNNEI.

V gene TRBV19 combines with J gene TRBJ1-5; D gene ambiguous. V was shortened by 6 bases and J by 6 bases, with 18 bases between the two germline ends. CDR1 is LNHDA, CDR2 SQIVND, per germline (reference sequence). This CDR3 is 15 amino acids long. CDR3 nucleotide sequence: TGTGCCAGTAGGAAGACATCGTACCGGGGTCAGCCCCAGCATTTT. Translated: CASRKTSYRGQPQHF.

This rearrangement joins TRBV11-1 to TRBJ2-1, with D tentatively TRBD2 (6 bases). CDR1 and CDR2 from the germline V gene are SGHAT and FQDESV (reference sequence). This CDR3 contains 15 residues. The V and J ends lost 4 bases and 0 bases respectively, with 10 bases between them. Written as DNA, the CDR3 is TGTGCCAGCAGCTCGGACGGGAGCTCCTACAATGAGCAGTTCTTC. Its protein is CASSSDGSSYNEQFF.

CDR3 nucleotide sequence: TGTGCCAGCAGAGAGGCAAAAATGACCTACAATGAGCAGTTCTTC. As protein: CASREAKMTYNEQFF. This chain links TRBV28 with TRBJ2-1, with D hard to call. CDR1 is MDHEN and CDR2 is SYDVKM in the germline V gene. Between the trimmed V and J ends, which lost 6 bases and 2 bases, there was a span of 14 bases. There are 15 residues in the CDR3.

The chain couples TRBV4-1 to TRBJ2-5; 10 nucleotides align to TRBD2. From germline, CDR1 is MGHRA and CDR2 YSYEKL. This CDR3 region has 19 residues. Unmatched junction bases numbered 15, after V lost 0 bases and J lost 5 bases. CDR3 region: CASSQDVLMGAGGRETQYF. DNA for the CDR3: TGCGCCAGCAGCCAAGATGTGCTAATGGGAGCGGGAGGGCGGGAGACCCAGTACTTC.

This clone showed up just once. This sequence joins TRBV4-3 and TRBJ1-1, with a tentative D call TRBD1 (6 bases). Germline CDR1 and CDR2: LGHNA and YSLEER. V was pared by 6 bases and J by 9 bases, with 17 bases between. The CDR3 is 13 residues long. The CDR3 protein is CASSLIRQAQAFF. The CDR3 DNA reads as TGCGCCAGCAGTCTTATTCGACAGGCGCAAGCTTTCTTT.

The chain carries TRBV7-2 and TRBJ2-7; 7 bases agree with TRBD1. The germline gives CDR1 SGHTA, CDR2 FQGNSA. CDR3 length: 16 residues. Trimming at V came to 1 base and at J to 1 base, leaving 7 bases not matched to a gene. The CDR3, as DNA: TGTGCCAGCAGCTTAGTAACCAGGGGGATATCCTACGAGCAGTACTTC. It specifies CASSLVTRGISYEQYF.

This clone was counted between two and nine times. The chain uses TRBV10-1 and TRBJ1-6, with 7 bases aligning to TRBD1. This CDR3 region has 14 residues. The germline V gene encodes CDR1 WNHNN and CDR2 SYGVQD (reference sequence). Germline trimming cut 0 bases from V and 13 bases from J; bases unmatched to any gene: 6. The CDR3 loop is CASSESGGGHPLHF. CDR3 coding DNA: TGCGCCAGCAGTGAGTCAGGAGGGGGCCATCCCCTCCACTTT.

This chain joins TRBV18 and TRBJ2-3; no clear D gene. This CDR3 contains 17 residues. V was cut by 3 bases and J by 0 bases, with 16 bases left in between. From germline, CDR1 is KGHSH and CDR2 LQKENI. CDR3 sequence (DNA): TGTGCCAGCTCACCGCCGACTGGCGACCCTAGCACAGATACGCAGTATTTT. It yields the protein CASSPPTGDPSTDTQYF.

This clone was seen a handful of times. The gene calls are TRBV27 and TRBJ2-1, with 13 positions matching TRBD2. Germline CDR1 reads MNHEY; CDR2 reads SMNVEV (reference sequence). This CDR3 spans 19 amino acids. V gave up 6 bases and J gave up 9 bases; unmatched junction bases: 20. CDR3 coding DNA: TGTGCCAGCAGCCTCGGGACTAGCGGGATGGGGGGTCTTCGTTTTGAGCAGTTCTTC. Amino acids: CASSLGTSGMGGLRFEQFF.

The chain combines TRBV5-1 with TRBJ1-4; TRBD1 matches at 8 bases. Germline V gene sequence: CDR1 SGHRS, CDR2 YFSETQ. The junction had 7 bases not matched to a gene; V was cut back by 3 bases and J by 3 bases. This CDR3 has 16 amino acids. The DNA of the CDR3 is TGCGCCAGCAGCTCCGGGACAGGTCGTTCTAATGAAAAACTGTTTTTT. Translated: CASSSGTGRSNEKLFF.

DNA of the CDR3: TGTGCCAGCAGCCAAGATTCGGGGGAGAGGGAGACCCAGTACTTC. Protein sequence: CASSQDSGERETQYF. The V call is TRBV4-2, the J call TRBJ2-5; tentatively, D is TRBD2 (6 bases). This CDR3 is 15 amino acids long. Germline V gene lookup returns CDR1 LGHNA and CDR2 YNFKEQ. V lost 0 bases and J lost 5, with 13 bases in between.

V is TRBV30 and J is TRBJ2-1; weak D call: TRBD2 (6 bases). This CDR3 has 13 amino acids. Trimming removed 3 bases from V and 4 bases from J, with 10 bases in between. Germline loops: CDR1 GTSNPN, CDR2 SVGIG (reference sequence). The CDR3 sequence is CAWREGEYNEQFF. In DNA form, the CDR3 reads TGTGCCTGGAGGGAGGGAGAGTACAATGAGCAGTTCTTC.